These 21 T cell receptor beta chains were all obtained from the same sample, sequenced in a study of low-dose radiotherapy and immunotherapy resistance in tumors. Time point here: before trial treatment. With a V-primer adapter and a constant-region primer, TCRs were amplified for about 20 PCR cycles. TCRdb called the reads again in MiXCR, with one record for every CDR3 protein. The sample contains tens of thousands of distinct CDR3 sequences, 10% to 15% of which appear only once. Sample: PBMCs, taken before treatment. The source of these receptors is a female donor with ovarian cancer.

This clonotype was found many times. The genes are TRBV28 and TRBJ2-1, with TRBD1 identical over 8 bases. The V and J ends lost 6 bases and 5 bases, in that order; junction bases with no gene match: 9. The CDR3 runs 15 residues. The germline V gene has CDR1 MDHEN and CDR2 SYDVKM. CDR3 nucleotides: TGTGCCAGCAGGACCACCGGGACAGGTAACAATGAGCAGTTCTTC. Translation: CASRTTGTGNNEQFF.

This clonotype was recorded at least ten times. In DNA form, the CDR3 reads TGTGCCATCAGAACCGGGACAGGGAATTCACCCCTCCACTTT. Residues: CAIRTGTGNSPLHF. This chain uses TRBV10-3 with TRBJ1-6; 9 nucleotides match TRBD1. Germline V gene lookup returns CDR1 ENHRY and CDR2 SYGVKD. J lost 7 bases, V lost 6 bases, and 4 bases had no gene match. The CDR3 length is 14 residues.

Concerning this clonotype itself: The likely explanation is a read error, given a far larger clone one base away. The chain couples TRBV2 to TRBJ2-7, with D possibly matching TRBD1 (7 bases). Trimming shortened V by 6 bases and J by 7 bases, and 13 bases separated the two germline ends. From germline, CDR1 is SNHLY and CDR2 FYNNEI. The CDR3 totals 12 residues. The CDR3 protein is CASSGSGGEQYF. The CDR3 DNA is TGTGCCAGCAGCGGGTCAGGGGGGGAGCAGTACTTC.

As concerns this clonotype: A far larger clone is one nucleotide away, so this likely arose from a read error. V gene TRBV5-6 combines with J gene TRBJ2-7, with TRBD2 matching 8 bases. V lost 2 bases, J lost 7 bases, and 11 bases stayed unmatched. This CDR3 is 15 amino acids long. The germline V gene has CDR1 SGHDT and CDR2 YYEEEE. This chain's CDR3 is CASSFNSGGYNEQYF. The CDR3 DNA sequence: TGTGCCAGCAGCTTTAACAGCGGGGGTTACAATGAGCAGTACTTC.

This clonotype appeared many times. This chain connects TRBV30 to TRBJ1-6, with 7 bases that match TRBD1. Germline lookup yields CDR1 GTSNPN and CDR2 SVGIG (reference sequence). V shed 4 bases, J shed 7 bases, and the junction held 4 bases outside the gene matches. This CDR3 region has 13 residues. CDR3 nucleotide sequence: TGTGCCTGGAATAGACAGGGAAATTCACCCCTCCACTTT. Amino acids: CAWNRQGNSPLHF.

Many counts were recorded for this clonotype. This chain joins TRBV4-2 and TRBJ1-1; a weak D match, TRBD1 (6 bases). The CDR3 runs to 14 residues. Per the germline V gene, CDR1 is LGHNA and CDR2 is YNFKEQ. V lost 2 bases and J lost 7, with 14 bases in between. CDR3 sequence reads: CASSQTRGLGEAFF. The DNA of the CDR3 is TGTGCCAGCAGCCAAACCAGGGGTTTGGGTGAAGCTTTCTTT.

Many counts were recorded for this clonotype. V usage is TRBV6-6 and J usage is TRBJ2-7; perhaps TRBD1 as D (6 bases). V was pared by 6 bases and J by 1 base, with 16 bases between. The CDR3 has 15 residues. The germline V gene encodes CDR1 MNHNY and CDR2 SVGAGI (reference sequence). For the CDR3, the DNA is TGTGCCAGCAGACGCTACGGACAGTCGTCCTACGAGCAGTACTTC. Protein product: CASRRYGQSSYEQYF.

This clonotype was seen repeatedly, ten times or more. This chain connects TRBV20-1 to TRBJ2-1; a possible D gene is TRBD2 (5 bases). Germline V gene sequence: CDR1 DFQATT, CDR2 SNEGSKA (reference sequence). Trimming took 3 bases from V and 0 from J, leaving 12 bases between them. There are 15 residues in the CDR3. CDR3 bases: TGCAGTGCTAGGTCTCAAGCGGACTCCTACAATGAGCAGTTCTTC. This codes for CSARSQADSYNEQFF.

The genes are TRBV18 and TRBJ2-2; D is unresolved. The CDR3 covers 13 residues. Germline CDR1 and CDR2: KGHSH and LQKENI. V lost 2 bases and J 1 base, leaving 2 bases between the germline ends. The CDR3 loop reads CASSPMNTGELFF. CDR3 nucleotide sequence: TGTGCCAGCTCACCAATGAACACCGGGGAGCTGTTTTTT.

This clonotype was detected ten times or more. The genes are TRBV20-1 and TRBJ2-5; 7 bases are a match to TRBD1. The germline V gene has CDR1 DFQATT and CDR2 SNEGSKA (reference sequence). V trimming: 3 bases; J trimming: 3 bases; junction bases outside the gene matches: 7. There are 14 residues in the CDR3. Here the CDR3 DNA reads TGCAGTGCTAGGGACCGACAGGGTAAAGAGACCCAGTACTTC. It specifies CSARDRQGKETQYF.

This clonotype was detected many times. J is TRBJ2-1 and V is TRBV11-2; D tentatively reads TRBD1 or TRBD2 (6 bases each). CDR1 and CDR2 (germline): SGHAT, FQNNGV. This CDR3 is 15 amino acids long. Between the trimmed V and J ends, which lost 2 bases and 5 bases, there was a span of 13 bases. In DNA, the CDR3 is TGTGCCAGCAGCTTATACGGGGGCCCTGACAATGAGCAGTTCTTC. Translation gives CASSLYGGPDNEQFF. Complete variable domain (other parts from reference TRBV11-2 and TRBJ2-1): EAGVAQSPRYKIIEKRQSVAFWCNPISGHATLYWYQQILGQGPKLLIQFQNNGVVDDSQLPKDRFSAERLKGVDSTLKIQPAKLEDSAVYLCASSLYGGPDNEQFFGPGTRLTVL.

This sequence joins TRBV6-5 and TRBJ2-3; the match to TRBD1 covers 11 bases. Losses at the gene ends were 1 base for V and 4 bases for J; bases not matched to a gene: 4. The V gene's germline CDR1 is MNHEY and CDR2 SVGAGI. CDR3 length: 16 residues. CDR3 amino acids: CASSYWGGQGADTQYF. The CDR3 region has the DNA TGTGCCAGCAGTTACTGGGGGGGACAGGGGGCAGATACGCAGTATTTT.

This clonotype was seen many times. This chain uses TRBV5-1 with TRBJ2-1; D not certain. The length of the CDR3 is 15 residues. The V end lost 0 bases, the J end lost 9 bases, and 16 bases lay between the germline ends. Germline V gene lookup returns CDR1 SGHRS and CDR2 YFSETQ. The CDR3 bases are TGCGCCAGCAGCTTGGATACGGCGATAGTATCTGAGCAGTTCTTC. Translating it yields CASSLDTAIVSEQFF.

This clonotype was seen ten or more times. The V call is TRBV3-1, the J call TRBJ2-2; no firm D call. The CDR3 spans 16 residues. Trimming stripped 4 bases from V and 1 base from J, with 13 bases between. The V gene's germline CDR1 is LGHDT and CDR2 YNNKEL (reference sequence). The CDR3 here is CASSPHNFKNTGELFF. The DNA for the CDR3 is TGTGCCAGCAGCCCCCATAATTTTAAGAACACCGGGGAGCTGTTTTTT.

This clonotype came up many times. J is TRBJ2-7 and V is TRBV11-1; D ambiguous. V was cut by 5 bases and J by 7 bases, with 12 bases left in between. This CDR3 contains 12 residues. Germline V lookup: CDR1 SGHAT, CDR2 FQDESV (reference sequence). The CDR3 loop reads CASSGNGEEQYF. CDR3 sequence (DNA): TGTGCCAGCAGCGGTAACGGAGAAGAGCAGTACTTC.

V and J are TRBV3-1 and TRBJ1-1; TRBD1 agrees at 7 bases. The CDR3 spans 16 residues. Germline-derived CDR1 and CDR2 are LGHDT and YNNKEL (reference sequence). Trimming took 4 bases from V and 0 from J; bases not matched to a gene: 8. CDR3 DNA sequence: TGTGCCAGCAGCCCGACAGGGCAATTCATGAACACTGAAGCTTTCTTT. Translation: CASSPTGQFMNTEAFF.

In this sample, this clonotype turned up many times. This chain links TRBV30 with TRBJ2-3, with D perhaps given as TRBD1 or TRBD2 (5 bases each). This CDR3 region has 14 residues. V was clipped by 3 bases and J by 1 base, with 11 bases between them. In germline, CDR1 is GTSNPN, CDR2 SVGIG (reference sequence). CDR3 in DNA: TGTGCCTGGAGATGGGGACCCCGCACAGATACGCAGTATTTT. Protein sequence: CAWRWGPRTDTQYF.

This clonotype was seen repeatedly, ten times or more. The chain is built from TRBV30 and TRBJ2-7; the D is unclear. Trimming took 0 bases from V and 10 from J, leaving 19 bases between them. The germline V gene encodes CDR1 GTSNPN and CDR2 SVGIG (reference sequence). CDR3 length: 14 residues. CDR3 residues: CAWSVSWLSPDQYF. The CDR3 nucleotides are TGTGCCTGGAGTGTATCTTGGCTAAGTCCCGATCAGTACTTC.

This clonotype was recorded at least ten times. This sequence joins TRBV19 and TRBJ2-5; D uncertain. Germline CDR1 reads LNHDA; CDR2 reads SQIVND (reference sequence). The CDR3 length is 12 residues. V was clipped by 4 bases and J by 5 bases, with 8 bases between them. CDR3 residues: CASSRGSETQYF. The CDR3 bases are TGTGCCAGTAGTAGGGGTTCTGAGACCCAGTACTTC.

This clonotype was counted many times. The chain carries TRBV28 and TRBJ1-3; a possible D gene is TRBD1 (5 bases). The V gene's germline CDR1 is MDHEN and CDR2 SYDVKM. This CDR3 is built from 16 residues. V dropped 3 bases and J dropped 0 bases, with 12 bases sitting between them. This CDR3 reads CASSLAQGFSGNTIYF. CDR3 coding DNA: TGTGCCAGCAGTTTGGCCCAGGGATTCTCTGGAAACACCATATATTTT.

This clonotype was found once. The chain couples TRBV4-1 to TRBJ2-7; TRBD1 might be the D (5 bases). The CDR3 covers 14 residues. Trimming removed 5 bases at V and 0 bases at J, with 11 bases between. The germline V gene encodes CDR1 MGHRA and CDR2 YSYEKL. The CDR3 DNA follows: TGCGCCAGCAGCAATACCGACAGCTCCTACGAGCAGTACTTC. It encodes CASSNTDSSYEQYF.